These T cell receptor beta chains were read from a single sample in a study of T cells in Graves' hyperthyroidism and ophthalmopathy. TCRdb called the multiplex PCR reads again in MiXCR, with one record for every CDR3 protein. This sample has 350,000 to 450,000 distinct CDR3 sequences, with about a sixth found just once. Sequences were obtained from blood. The receptors were sampled from a woman aged 30 to 39 with Graves' hyperthyroidism that later progressed to Graves' ophthalmopathy. CDR3s include the opening cysteine and the closing phenylalanine or tryptophan. Each record gives: clone size, J gene, D gene, V gene, CDR3 DNA, CDR3 protein. D genes are given only for firm matches. Clone size is stated in some rows and not others, as once, few, many or a class when expanded.

abundance: .
j_gene: TRBJ2-7
d_gene: .
v_gene: TRBV15
CDR3nt: TGTGCCACCAGCAGAGATCCCTCCTACGAGCAGTACTTC
CDR3aa: CATSRDPSYEQYF

abundance: .
j_gene: TRBJ1-1
d_gene: .
v_gene: TRBV29-1
CDR3nt: TGCAGCGTTGGTTTATACTCGGGAGCTTTCTTT
CDR3aa: CSVGLYSGAFF

abundance: many
j_gene: TRBJ1-2
d_gene: .
v_gene: TRBV30
CDR3nt: TGTGCCTGGAGTGCTCAGGGGTCGGTCTATGGCTACACCTTC
CDR3aa: CAWSAQGSVYGYTF

abundance: .
j_gene: TRBJ2-1
d_gene: TRBD2
v_gene: TRBV6-2/TRBV6-3
CDR3nt: TGTGCCAGCGGAAGCGGGAGATCCTACAATGAGCAGTTCTTC
CDR3aa: CASGSGRSYNEQFF

abundance: .
j_gene: TRBJ1-1
d_gene: .
v_gene: TRBV28
CDR3nt: TGTGCCAGCAGTTTAGCCCCCCGGGGGGCCCAGAACACTGAAGCTTTCTTT
CDR3aa: CASSLAPRGAQNTEAFF

abundance: many
j_gene: TRBJ2-1
d_gene: .
v_gene: TRBV10-3
CDR3nt: TGTGCCATCAGTGGGGCAGGGGGGTATGAGCAGTTCTTC
CDR3aa: CAISGAGGYEQFF

abundance: few
j_gene: TRBJ2-5
d_gene: TRBD2
v_gene: TRBV3-1
CDR3nt: TGTGCCAGCAGCCACTTGGGACTAGCGGGGCGAGAGACCCAGTACTTC
CDR3aa: CASSHLGLAGRETQYF

abundance: few
j_gene: TRBJ2-7
d_gene: .
v_gene: TRBV7-9
CDR3nt: TGTGCCAGCACCCTGGGCGGTGGGGAGCAGTACTTC
CDR3aa: CASTLGGGEQYF

abundance: many
j_gene: TRBJ1-2
d_gene: .
v_gene: TRBV6-1
CDR3nt: TGTGCCAGCAGACAAGTTCTCGGGGGGAACTATGGCTACACCTTC
CDR3aa: CASRQVLGGNYGYTF

abundance: many
j_gene: TRBJ2-1
d_gene: .
v_gene: TRBV18
CDR3nt: TGTGCCAGCTCACCAGGGGCTAACAATGAGCAGTTCTTC
CDR3aa: CASSPGANNEQFF

abundance: few
j_gene: TRBJ1-6
d_gene: .
v_gene: TRBV20-1
CDR3nt: TGCAGTGCTAGAGTGGCTGTTAATTCACCCCTCCACTTT
CDR3aa: CSARVAVNSPLHF

abundance: many
j_gene: TRBJ2-5
d_gene: .
v_gene: TRBV2
CDR3nt: TGTGCCAGCAGTGAAGACAGGGAAGAGACCCAGTACTTC
CDR3aa: CASSEDREETQYF

abundance: many
j_gene: TRBJ1-5
d_gene: .
v_gene: TRBV20-1
CDR3nt: TGCAGTGCTAGAGAGGAGTCCGGGAGCAATCAGCCCCAGCATTTT
CDR3aa: CSAREESGSNQPQHF

abundance: few
j_gene: TRBJ2-6
d_gene: .
v_gene: TRBV20-1
CDR3nt: TGCAGTGCCCGGCCGGGGGCTGGGGCCAACGTCCTGACTTTC
CDR3aa: CSARPGAGANVLTF

abundance: many
j_gene: TRBJ1-5
d_gene: TRBD1
v_gene: TRBV5-1
CDR3nt: TGCGCCAGCAGCCGGACAGGGGATAGCAATCAGCCCCAGCATTTT
CDR3aa: CASSRTGDSNQPQHF

abundance: few
j_gene: TRBJ2-7
d_gene: TRBD2
v_gene: TRBV4-1
CDR3nt: TGCGCCAGCAGCCAAGTTATGGCTAGCGGGGCCTACGAGCAGTACTTC
CDR3aa: CASSQVMASGAYEQYF

abundance: .
j_gene: TRBJ1-6
d_gene: .
v_gene: TRBV28
CDR3nt: TGTGCCAGCAGTTTATGGGACATAAAAAGGGGTAATTCACCCCTCCACTTT
CDR3aa: CASSLWDIKRGNSPLHF

abundance: many
j_gene: TRBJ1-5
d_gene: .
v_gene: TRBV5-1
CDR3nt: TGCGCCAGCAGCTTCTATCCAGGGTCAGCCCAGCCCCAGCATTTT
CDR3aa: CASSFYPGSAQPQHF

abundance: many
j_gene: TRBJ1-3
d_gene: .
v_gene: TRBV6-6
CDR3nt: TGTGCCAGCAGTTACGGCAACGGCCCACTGTCCGCCGTGGTTTCTCTGGGAAACACCATATATTTT
CDR3aa: CASSYGNGPLSAVVSLGNTIYF

abundance: many
j_gene: TRBJ1-1
d_gene: .
v_gene: TRBV27
CDR3nt: TGTGCCAGCAGTCCGCCGGGAGGGGCCTATACTGAAGCTTTCTTT
CDR3aa: CASSPPGGAYTEAFF

abundance: .
j_gene: TRBJ1-3
d_gene: .
v_gene: TRBV10-3
CDR3nt: TGTGCCATCAGTGACGCGGCTGGATTTGGAAACACCATATATTTT
CDR3aa: CAISDAAGFGNTIYF

abundance: many
j_gene: TRBJ1-1
d_gene: .
v_gene: TRBV18
CDR3nt: TGTGCCAGCTCACCAGGGGGGAGGAACACTGAAGCTTTCTTT
CDR3aa: CASSPGGRNTEAFF

abundance: many
j_gene: TRBJ1-4
d_gene: TRBD1
v_gene: TRBV28
CDR3nt: TGTGCCAGCAGTTTCAGCGGAGGGACAGGGGCCGCTTTGGAAAAACTGTTTTTT
CDR3aa: CASSFSGGTGAALEKLFF

abundance: .
j_gene: TRBJ2-3
d_gene: .
v_gene: TRBV12-3/TRBV12-4
CDR3nt: TGTGCCAGCAGTTTATCTTTTGTCACAGATACGCAGTATTTT
CDR3aa: CASSLSFVTDTQYF

abundance: .
j_gene: TRBJ1-2
d_gene: TRBD1
v_gene: TRBV5-1
CDR3nt: TGCGCCAGCAGCTTGACGACCGGGACAGGGGAAGGCTACACCTTC
CDR3aa: CASSLTTGTGEGYTF

abundance: many
j_gene: TRBJ2-1
d_gene: TRBD2
v_gene: TRBV7-2
CDR3nt: TGTGCCAGCAGCTTAGTAGGATTAGCGGGGGGCGAGCAGTTCTTC
CDR3aa: CASSLVGLAGGEQFF

abundance: many
j_gene: TRBJ1-1
d_gene: .
v_gene: TRBV7-9
CDR3nt: TGTGCCAGCAGCTTCATACTCGTAGGTAACACTGAAGCTTTCTTT
CDR3aa: CASSFILVGNTEAFF

abundance: many
j_gene: TRBJ2-5
d_gene: .
v_gene: TRBV20-1
CDR3nt: TGCAGTGCTAAAGGGCTGGGGTGGACAAAAGAGACCCAGTACTTC
CDR3aa: CSAKGLGWTKETQYF

abundance: many
j_gene: TRBJ1-2
d_gene: .
v_gene: TRBV2
CDR3nt: TGTGCCAGTGTGAGGCGGAGGACGAGGTCAAACTATGGCTACACCTTC
CDR3aa: CASVRRRTRSNYGYTF

abundance: .
j_gene: TRBJ2-3
d_gene: TRBD2
v_gene: TRBV28
CDR3nt: TGTGCCAGCAGTCGTTGGGCACAACTAGCGGGAGCAGATACGCAGTATTTT
CDR3aa: CASSRWAQLAGADTQYF

abundance: many
j_gene: TRBJ1-6
d_gene: TRBD1
v_gene: TRBV30
CDR3nt: TGTGCCTGGAGTCTGACGGGACAGGGTTCACCCCTCCACTTT
CDR3aa: CAWSLTGQGSPLHF

abundance: few
j_gene: TRBJ1-2
d_gene: TRBD1
v_gene: TRBV28
CDR3nt: TGTGCCAGTTTTCAGGGGGCCACAAACTATGGCTACACCTTC
CDR3aa: CASFQGATNYGYTF

abundance: many
j_gene: TRBJ2-7
d_gene: .
v_gene: TRBV4-1
CDR3nt: TGCGCCAGCAGCCAAGCGTCTTTTGGGGGCGCCGACTACGAGCAGTACTTC
CDR3aa: CASSQASFGGADYEQYF

abundance: few
j_gene: TRBJ1-5
d_gene: TRBD1
v_gene: TRBV20-1
CDR3nt: TGCAGTGCCCCAACAGGAGGGGGCCGGAGCAATCAGCCCCAGCATTTT
CDR3aa: CSAPTGGGRSNQPQHF

abundance: few
j_gene: TRBJ2-3
d_gene: TRBD2
v_gene: TRBV5-1
CDR3nt: TGCGCCAGCAGCTTGGCAGCGGGATTCACAGCAGATACGCAGTATTTT
CDR3aa: CASSLAAGFTADTQYF

abundance: .
j_gene: TRBJ1-4
d_gene: TRBD1
v_gene: TRBV7-9
CDR3nt: TGTGCCAGCAGCCCTACAGGGGGCGGCGGAAAACTGTTTTTT
CDR3aa: CASSPTGGGGKLFF

abundance: few
j_gene: TRBJ1-5
d_gene: .
v_gene: TRBV12-3/TRBV12-4
CDR3nt: TGTGCCAGCAGAATCAATTTAAGCAATCAGCCCCAGCATTTT
CDR3aa: CASRINLSNQPQHF

abundance: few
j_gene: TRBJ2-5
d_gene: TRBD2
v_gene: TRBV4-2
CDR3nt: TGTGCCAGCAGCCAAGGGACTAGCGCTAAAGAGACCCAGTACTTC
CDR3aa: CASSQGTSAKETQYF

abundance: many
j_gene: TRBJ2-5
d_gene: TRBD2
v_gene: TRBV24-1
CDR3nt: TGTGCCACCAGTGAATCAGCGGGAGGGCCGGCGACCCAGTACTTC
CDR3aa: CATSESAGGPATQYF

abundance: .
j_gene: TRBJ2-3
d_gene: .
v_gene: TRBV7-9
CDR3nt: TGTGCCAGCAGCTTAGGTGGGGGGAAGCAGTATTTT
CDR3aa: CASSLGGGKQYF

abundance: few
j_gene: TRBJ1-1
d_gene: TRBD1
v_gene: TRBV19
CDR3nt: TGTGCCGCTCAGGACAGGGGGCCAACTGAAGCTTTCTTT
CDR3aa: CAAQDRGPTEAFF

abundance: .
j_gene: TRBJ2-1
d_gene: .
v_gene: TRBV30
CDR3nt: TGTGCCTGGAATCGCGATCTTTACAATGAGCAGTTCTTC
CDR3aa: CAWNRDLYNEQFF

abundance: many
j_gene: TRBJ2-2
d_gene: TRBD1
v_gene: TRBV2
CDR3nt: TGTGCCAGCACCACTGGACAGGGGTCGAACACCGGGGAGCTGTTTTTT
CDR3aa: CASTTGQGSNTGELFF

abundance: many
j_gene: TRBJ2-7
d_gene: .
v_gene: TRBV5-1
CDR3nt: TGCGCCAGCAGCTTTGTGGGAGAGGACTACGAGCAGTACTTC
CDR3aa: CASSFVGEDYEQYF

abundance: many
j_gene: TRBJ2-5
d_gene: .
v_gene: TRBV28
CDR3nt: TGTGCCAGCAGTCCCCTCGGGGTGCAAGAGACCCAGTACTTC
CDR3aa: CASSPLGVQETQYF

abundance: few
j_gene: TRBJ2-2
d_gene: .
v_gene: TRBV2
CDR3nt: TGTGCCAGCAGATTTATGGGGGAGCTGTTTTTT
CDR3aa: CASRFMGELFF

abundance: .
j_gene: TRBJ2-1
d_gene: TRBD2
v_gene: TRBV2
CDR3nt: TGTGCCAGCAGCCAAGTGTCAGGACTAGCGGGTGAGCAGTTCTTC
CDR3aa: CASSQVSGLAGEQFF

abundance: many
j_gene: TRBJ2-1
d_gene: .
v_gene: TRBV7-2
CDR3nt: TGTGCCAGCAGCTTATATACTAGCAGAGCCTACAATGAGCAGTTCTTC
CDR3aa: CASSLYTSRAYNEQFF

abundance: few
j_gene: TRBJ2-2
d_gene: .
v_gene: TRBV6-4
CDR3nt: TGTGCCAGCAGCCTCTCGACAGAAGCCGGGGAGCTGTTTTTT
CDR3aa: CASSLSTEAGELFF

abundance: few
j_gene: TRBJ1-1
d_gene: .
v_gene: TRBV7-8
CDR3nt: TGTGCCAGCAGCTGGACCCTCATGAACACTGAAGCTTTCTTT
CDR3aa: CASSWTLMNTEAFF

abundance: many
j_gene: TRBJ2-2
d_gene: TRBD2
v_gene: TRBV6-2/TRBV6-3
CDR3nt: TGTGCCAGCGCTAGCGGGGGGGCCACCGGGGAGCTGTTTTTT
CDR3aa: CASASGGATGELFF

abundance: .
j_gene: TRBJ2-1
d_gene: TRBD2
v_gene: TRBV5-1
CDR3nt: TGCGCCAGCAGCTTGTACACTAGCGGGCGAAATGACAATGAGCAGTTCTTC
CDR3aa: CASSLYTSGRNDNEQFF

abundance: .
j_gene: TRBJ1-6
d_gene: .
v_gene: TRBV20-1
CDR3nt: TGCAGTGCTAGCCTCGGGTCCTATAATTCACCCCTCCACTTT
CDR3aa: CSASLGSYNSPLHF

abundance: many
j_gene: TRBJ2-5
d_gene: .
v_gene: TRBV5-4
CDR3nt: TGTGCCAGCAGCTCGGGAGTCCCGAGCGAGACCCAGTACTTC
CDR3aa: CASSSGVPSETQYF

abundance: many
j_gene: TRBJ1-2
d_gene: TRBD1
v_gene: TRBV2
CDR3nt: TGTGCCATCACCGTCCAGGGGACAGGGCGCGGTGGCTACACCTTC
CDR3aa: CAITVQGTGRGGYTF